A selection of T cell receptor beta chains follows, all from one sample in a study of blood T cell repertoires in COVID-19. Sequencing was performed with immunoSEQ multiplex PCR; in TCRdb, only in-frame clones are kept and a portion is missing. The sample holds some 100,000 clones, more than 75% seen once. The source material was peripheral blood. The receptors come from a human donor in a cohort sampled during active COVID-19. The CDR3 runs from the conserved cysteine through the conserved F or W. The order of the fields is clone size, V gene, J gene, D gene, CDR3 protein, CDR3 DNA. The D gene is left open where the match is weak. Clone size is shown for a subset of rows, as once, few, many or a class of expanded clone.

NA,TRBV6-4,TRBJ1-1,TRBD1,CASRSKGANTEAFF,TGTGCCAGCAGGAGTAAGGGGGCGAACACTGAAGCTTTCTTT
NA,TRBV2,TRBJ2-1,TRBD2,CASSERLAGGGEQFF,TGTGCCAGCAGTGAGAGACTAGCGGGGGGAGGTGAGCAGTTCTTC
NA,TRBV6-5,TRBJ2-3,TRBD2,CASSSSGGAIDTQYF,TGTGCCAGCAGCAGTAGCGGGGGGGCGATAGATACGCAGTATTTT
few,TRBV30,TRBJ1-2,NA,CAWSVGSKMRTF,TGTGCCTGGAGTGTCGGTTCAAAGATGCGCACCTTC
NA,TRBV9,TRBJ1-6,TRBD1,CASSVESGTGYGSPLHF,TGTGCCAGCAGCGTAGAGTCCGGGACAGGGTATGGATCACCCCTCCACTTT
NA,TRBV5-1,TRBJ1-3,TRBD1,CASSLDRGQGNTIYF,TGCGCCAGCAGCTTGGACAGGGGGCAAGGAAACACCATATATTTT
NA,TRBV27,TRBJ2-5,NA,CASSFATSAETQYF,TGTGCCAGCAGTTTCGCGACTAGTGCGGAGACCCAGTACTTC
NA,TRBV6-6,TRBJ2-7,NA,CASSYPTGYEQYF,TGTGCCAGCAGTTATCCTACAGGGTACGAGCAGTACTTC
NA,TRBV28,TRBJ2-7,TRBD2,CASSLKAVTSGLEQYF,TGTGCCAGCAGTTTAAAGGCCGTGACTAGCGGTTTGGAGCAGTACTTC
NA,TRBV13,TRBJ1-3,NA,CASSYAPGSGNTIYF,TGTGCCAGCAGCTACGCCCCGGGATCTGGAAACACCATATATTTT
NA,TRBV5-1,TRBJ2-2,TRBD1,CASSPGQGLGGELFF,TGCGCCAGCAGCCCAGGACAGGGGCTGGGCGGGGAGCTGTTTTTT
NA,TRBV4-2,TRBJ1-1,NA,CASSQDLANTEAFF,TGTGCCAGCAGCCAAGATTTGGCGAACACTGAAGCTTTCTTT
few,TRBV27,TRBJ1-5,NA,CASSRRGSNQPQHF,TGTGCCAGCAGCCGCAGGGGAAGCAATCAGCCCCAGCATTTT
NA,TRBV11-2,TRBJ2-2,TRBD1,CASSSVTGFGGELFF,TGTGCCAGCAGCTCCGTGACAGGGTTTGGCGGGGAGCTGTTTTTT
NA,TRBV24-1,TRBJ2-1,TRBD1,CATSDRGQVQQFF,TGTGCCACCAGTGATAGAGGACAGGTTCAGCAGTTCTTC
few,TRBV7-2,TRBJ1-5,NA,CASSSDRPNQPQHF,TGTGCCAGCAGCTCGGACAGACCCAATCAGCCCCAGCATTTT
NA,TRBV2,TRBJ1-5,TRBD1,CASSYRDRVNQPQHF,TGTGCCAGCAGTTACCGGGACAGGGTCAATCAGCCCCAGCATTTT
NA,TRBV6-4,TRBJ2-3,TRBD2,CASSDSGLAGRTDTQYF,TGTGCCAGCAGTGACTCAGGCCTAGCGGGGCGGACAGATACGCAGTATTTT
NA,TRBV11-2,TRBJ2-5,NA,CASSLDWGPETQYF,TGTGCCAGCAGCTTAGATTGGGGGCCGGAGACCCAGTACTTC
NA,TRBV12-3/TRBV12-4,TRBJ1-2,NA,CASSSLDGYTF,TGTGCCAGCAGTTCCCTAGATGGCTACACCTTC
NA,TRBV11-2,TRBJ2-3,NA,CASSLDLRGSDTQYF,TGTGCCAGCAGCTTAGATTTAAGGGGAAGTGATACGCAGTATTTT
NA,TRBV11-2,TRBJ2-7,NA,CASSYRSGNYEQYF,TGTGCCAGCAGCTACCGCTCAGGGAATTACGAGCAGTACTTC
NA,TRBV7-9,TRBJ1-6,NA,CASSPRQGNSPLHF,TGTGCCAGCAGCCCTAGGCAGGGGAATTCACCCCTCCACTTT
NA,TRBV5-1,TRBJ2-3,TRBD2,CASSLELADTDTQYF,TGCGCCAGCAGCTTGGAACTAGCGGACACAGATACGCAGTATTTT
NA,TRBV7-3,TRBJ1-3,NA,CASSLSSREGTIYF,TGTGCCAGCAGCTTAAGTTCCAGGGAAGGCACCATATATTTT
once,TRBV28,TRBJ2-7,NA,CASSSLTRLGGPYEQYF,TGTGCCAGCAGTTCCCTGACCCGACTAGGGGGCCCCTACGAGCAGTACTTC
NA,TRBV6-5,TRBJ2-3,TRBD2,CAGAGALAGDTQYF,TGTGCCGGAGCGGGGGCCCTCGCTGGGGATACGCAGTATTTT
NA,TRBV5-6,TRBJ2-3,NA,CASSLGGISTDTQYF,TGTGCCAGCAGCTTGGGGGGCATATCCACAGATACGCAGTATTTT
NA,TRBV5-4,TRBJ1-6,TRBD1,CASSPLQTGDGPLHF,TGTGCCAGCAGCCCCCTACAAACAGGGGACGGACCCCTCCACTTT
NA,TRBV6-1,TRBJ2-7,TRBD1,CASSEADRGRYEQYF,TGTGCCAGCAGTGAGGCGGACAGGGGGCGCTACGAGCAGTACTTC
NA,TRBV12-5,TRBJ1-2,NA,CASGLGGTSGYTF,TGTGCTAGTGGTTTGGGGGGGACTTCTGGCTACACCTTC
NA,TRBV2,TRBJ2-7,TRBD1,CASSEALAGGYEQYF,TGTGCCAGCAGTGAAGCGCTTGCAGGGGGCTACGAGCAGTACTTC
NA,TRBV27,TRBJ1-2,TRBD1,CASSLGQGTGGYTF,TGTGCCAGCAGTTTGGGACAGGGGACGGGGGGCTACACCTTC
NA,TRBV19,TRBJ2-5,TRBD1,CASSPGDRDETQYF,TGTGCCAGTAGTCCCGGGGACAGGGACGAGACCCAGTACTTC
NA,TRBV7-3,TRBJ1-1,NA,CASSFGIQGTEAFF,TGTGCCAGCAGCTTCGGTATACAGGGAACTGAAGCTTTCTTT
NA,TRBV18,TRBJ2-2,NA,CASSPPSSATGELFF,TGTGCCAGCTCACCACCGTCCAGCGCGACCGGGGAGCTGTTTTTT
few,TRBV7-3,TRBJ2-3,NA,CASSDTGTTDTQYF,TGTGCCAGCAGCGATACAGGGACCACAGATACGCAGTATTTT
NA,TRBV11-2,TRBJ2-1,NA,CASSLEQSNEQFF,TGTGCCAGCAGCTTAGAGCAGTCCAATGAGCAGTTCTTC
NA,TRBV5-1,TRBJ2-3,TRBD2,CASSVGTSGGASDTQYF,TGCGCCAGCAGCGTCGGGACTAGCGGGGGGGCTTCAGATACGCAGTATTTT
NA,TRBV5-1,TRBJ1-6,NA,CASSLPGPIATNSPLHF,TGCGCCAGCAGCCTTCCCGGTCCCATAGCCACCAATTCACCCCTCCACTTT
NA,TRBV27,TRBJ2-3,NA,CASSLESGLGQTGLLGTDTQYF,TGTGCCAGCAGTTTAGAATCGGGTTTAGGTCAGACGGGACTTTTAGGCACAGATACGCAGTATTTT
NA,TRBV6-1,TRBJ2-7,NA,CASSEGQVIYEQYF,TGTGCCAGCAGTGAAGGGCAGGTGATCTACGAGCAGTACTTC
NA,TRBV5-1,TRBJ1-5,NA,CASSLRGLYNQPQHF,TGCGCCAGCAGCTTGAGGGGTCTTTACAATCAGCCCCAGCATTTT
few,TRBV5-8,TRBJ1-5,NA,CASRPVQGLNNQPQHF,TGTGCCAGCAGGCCCGTGCAGGGGCTGAACAATCAGCCCCAGCATTTT
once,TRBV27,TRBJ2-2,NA,CASSPGLLIGELFF,TGTGCCAGCAGTCCGGGACTTCTGATCGGGGAGCTGTTTTTT
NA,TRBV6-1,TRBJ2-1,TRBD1,CASSKGTGILSYNEQFF,TGTGCCAGCAGTAAAGGGACAGGCATTCTATCCTACAATGAGCAGTTCTTC